The sample holds one count of the clone carrying this T cell receptor beta chain. The sample is drawn from a study of blood T cell repertoires in COVID-19. TCRdb's copy holds only in-frame clones and misses some; the assay was immunoSEQ multiplex PCR. Altogether 40,000 to 45,000 clones are present, roughly 84% being singletons, with the ten largest covering just under 2.5%. Trimming stripped 4 bases from V and 2 bases from J, with 14 bases between. This CDR3 is 15 amino acids long. The sequencing sample was made of peripheral blood. The source of this sequence is a human donor in a cohort sampled during active COVID-19. The chain couples TRBV23-1 to TRBJ2-5, with D possibly TRBD2 on 6 matching bases. TRBV23-1 is filed as an ORF, its function uncertain. The CDR3 nucleotides read TGCGCCAGCAGTCGGTCCGGGACTCATCAAGAGACCCAGTACTTC. This sequence encodes CASSRSGTHQETQYF.